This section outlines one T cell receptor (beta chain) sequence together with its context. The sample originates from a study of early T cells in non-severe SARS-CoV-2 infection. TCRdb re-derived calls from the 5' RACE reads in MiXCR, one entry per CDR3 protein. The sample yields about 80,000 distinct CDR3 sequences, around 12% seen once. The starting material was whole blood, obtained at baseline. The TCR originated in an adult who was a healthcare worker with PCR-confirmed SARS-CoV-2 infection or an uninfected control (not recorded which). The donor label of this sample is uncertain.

Here the CDR3 DNA reads TGTGCCAGCAGCTTAGCAGACACCGCCTACGAGCAGTACTTC. Translation gives CASSLADTAYEQYF. The rearrangement uses TRBV7-2 and TRBJ2-7; D is uncertain. The CDR3 covers 14 residues. Deletions cut 0 bases from V and 2 bases from J, with 8 bases between. Germline V CDR1 and CDR2: SGHTA, FQGNSA. Full variable domain (missing parts from reference TRBV7-2 and TRBJ2-7): GAGVSQSPSNKVTEKGKDVELRCDPISGHTALYWYRQSLGQGLEFLIYFQGNSAPDKSGLPSDRFSAERTGGSVSTLTIQRTQQEDSAVYLCASSLADTAYEQYFGPGTRLTVT.